The present TCR beta chain was sequenced within a study of molecular identifiers for immune sequencing clone quantification. In TCRdb, the PCR reads were re-called with MiXCR into one record per CDR3 protein. This sample has fewer than 8,500 distinct CDR3 sequences, with roughly a third found just once. Germline V CDR1 and CDR2: PRHDT, FYEKMQ (reference sequence). The CDR3 extends over 15 amino acids. V lost 4 bases and J lost 3; bases outside the gene matches: 2. Sequencing was performed on naive CD8+ T cells from blood, with Jurkat cell RNA spiked in. Subset given: FACS-sorted CD8+CD4-CCR7+CD45RA+ naive T cells. The gene calls are TRBV13 and TRBJ2-3; 12 nucleotides line up with TRBD2. The receptor's source is a human donor in good health. Some libraries in this study had Jurkat cell RNA spiked in. The CDR3 reads CASSWGTSGTDTQYF. The CDR3 DNA reads as TGTGCCAGCAGCTGGGGGACTAGCGGGACAGATACGCAGTATTTT.